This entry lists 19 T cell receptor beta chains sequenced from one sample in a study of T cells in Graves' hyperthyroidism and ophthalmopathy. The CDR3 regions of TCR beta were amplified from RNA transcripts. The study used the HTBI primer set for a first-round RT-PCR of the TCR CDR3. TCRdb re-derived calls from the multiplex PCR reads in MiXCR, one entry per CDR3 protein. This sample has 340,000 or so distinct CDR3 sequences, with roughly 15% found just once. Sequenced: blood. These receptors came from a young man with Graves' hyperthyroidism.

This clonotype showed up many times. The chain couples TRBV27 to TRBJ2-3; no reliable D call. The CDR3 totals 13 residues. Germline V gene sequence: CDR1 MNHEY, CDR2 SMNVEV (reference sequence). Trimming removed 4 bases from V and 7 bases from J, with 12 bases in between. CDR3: CASSSTHSNTQYF. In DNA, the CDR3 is TGTGCCAGCAGTTCCACACACTCCAATACGCAGTATTTT.

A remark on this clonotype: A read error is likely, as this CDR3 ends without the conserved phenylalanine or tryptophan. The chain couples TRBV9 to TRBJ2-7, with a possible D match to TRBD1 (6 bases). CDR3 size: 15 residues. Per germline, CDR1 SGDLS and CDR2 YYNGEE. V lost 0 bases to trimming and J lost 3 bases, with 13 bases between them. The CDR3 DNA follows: TGTGCCAGCAGCGTAGGCAGGGGCGCCAACTACGAGCAGTACCTC. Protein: CASSVGRGANYEQYL.

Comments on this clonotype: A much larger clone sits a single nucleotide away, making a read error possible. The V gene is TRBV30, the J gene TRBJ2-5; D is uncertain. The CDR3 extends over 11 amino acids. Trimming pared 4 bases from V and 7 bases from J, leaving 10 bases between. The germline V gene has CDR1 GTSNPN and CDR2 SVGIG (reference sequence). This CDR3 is CAWTLGGTQYF. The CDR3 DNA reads TGTGCCTGGACCTTAGGCGGGACCCAGTACTTC.

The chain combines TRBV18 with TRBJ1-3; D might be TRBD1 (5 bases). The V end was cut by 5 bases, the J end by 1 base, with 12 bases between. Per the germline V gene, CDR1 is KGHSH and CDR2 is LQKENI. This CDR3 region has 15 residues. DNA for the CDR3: TGTGCCAGCTCATTTTCAGGGCGGTCTGGAAACACCATATATTTT. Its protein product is CASSFSGRSGNTIYF.

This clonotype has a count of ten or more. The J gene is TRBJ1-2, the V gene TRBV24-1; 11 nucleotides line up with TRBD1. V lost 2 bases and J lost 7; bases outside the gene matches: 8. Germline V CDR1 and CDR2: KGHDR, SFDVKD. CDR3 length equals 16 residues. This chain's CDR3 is CATSDSPGQGGGGYTF. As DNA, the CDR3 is TGTGCCACCAGTGATTCTCCGGGACAGGGGGGGGGTGGCTACACCTTC.

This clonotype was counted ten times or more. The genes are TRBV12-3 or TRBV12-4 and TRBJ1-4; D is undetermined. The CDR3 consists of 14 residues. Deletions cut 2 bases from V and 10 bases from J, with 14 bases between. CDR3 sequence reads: CASSLYTHLGKLFF. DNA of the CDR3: TGTGCCAGCAGTTTATATACTCACCTGGGAAAACTGTTTTTT.

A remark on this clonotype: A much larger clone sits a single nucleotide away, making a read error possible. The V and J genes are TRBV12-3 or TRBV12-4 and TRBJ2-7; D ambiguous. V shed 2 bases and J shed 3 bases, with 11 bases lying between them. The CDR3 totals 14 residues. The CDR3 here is CASSLLGPGYEQYF. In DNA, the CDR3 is TGTGCCAGCAGTTTATTGGGCCCGGGCTACGAGCAGTACTTC.

This CDR3 reads CASSHVTSGKFF. CDR3 in DNA: TGTGCCAGCAGTCATGTTACCTCGGGGAAGTTCTTC. This chain uses TRBV6-2 or TRBV6-3 with TRBJ2-1; maybe TRBD2 (5 bases). The CDR3 runs 12 residues. Per germline, CDR1 MNHEY and CDR2 SVGEGT. The ends were cut back, 5 bases at V and 14 bases at J, with 16 bases in the middle.

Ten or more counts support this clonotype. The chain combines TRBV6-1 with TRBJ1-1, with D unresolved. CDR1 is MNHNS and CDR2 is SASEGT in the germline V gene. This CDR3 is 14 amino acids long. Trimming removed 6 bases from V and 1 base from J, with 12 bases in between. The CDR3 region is CASRISGWNTEAFF. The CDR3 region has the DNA TGTGCCAGCAGAATCTCCGGGTGGAACACTGAAGCTTTCTTT.

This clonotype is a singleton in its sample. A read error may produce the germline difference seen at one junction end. Written as DNA, the CDR3 is TGTGCCAGCAGCCAGTCGACGGCGGCCTCTGGAAGCACCATATATTTT. Its protein product is CASSQSTAASGSTIYF. The chain combines TRBV3-1 with TRBJ1-3, with D hard to call. Per the germline V gene, CDR1 is LGHDT and CDR2 is YNNKEL (reference sequence). The CDR3 has 16 amino acids.

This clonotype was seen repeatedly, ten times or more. This chain's CDR3 is CAWIPGGIYEQYF. DNA for the CDR3: TGTGCCTGGATACCAGGGGGCATTTACGAGCAGTACTTC. The J gene is TRBJ2-7, the V gene TRBV30; 8 nucleotides agree with TRBD1. The J segment lost 4 bases and the V segment lost 4 bases, leaving 6 bases of the junction unmatched. Germline-derived CDR1 and CDR2 are GTSNPN and SVGIG (reference sequence). This CDR3 has 13 residues.

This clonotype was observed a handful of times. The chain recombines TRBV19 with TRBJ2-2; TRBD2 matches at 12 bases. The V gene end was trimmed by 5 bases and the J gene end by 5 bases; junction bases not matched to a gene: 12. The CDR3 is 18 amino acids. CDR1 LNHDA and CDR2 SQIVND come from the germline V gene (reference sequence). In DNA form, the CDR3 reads TGTGCCAGTAGTCCCCGGACTAGCGGGACAATTAATACCGGGGAGCTGTTTTTT. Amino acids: CASSPRTSGTINTGELFF.

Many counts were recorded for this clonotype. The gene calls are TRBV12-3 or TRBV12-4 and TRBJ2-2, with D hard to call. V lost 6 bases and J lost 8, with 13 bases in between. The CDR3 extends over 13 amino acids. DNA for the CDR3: TGTGCCAGCAGCGGTGGAAACGGGGGGGAGCTGTTTTTT. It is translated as CASSGGNGGELFF.

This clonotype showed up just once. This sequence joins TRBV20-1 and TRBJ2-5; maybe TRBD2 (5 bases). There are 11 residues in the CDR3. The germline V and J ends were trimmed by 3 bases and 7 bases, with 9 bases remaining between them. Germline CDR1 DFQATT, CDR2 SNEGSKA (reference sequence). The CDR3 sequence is CSASLRGTQYF. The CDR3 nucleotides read TGCAGTGCTAGTCTCCGGGGGACCCAGTACTTC.

In DNA form, the CDR3 reads TGCGCCAGCAGCTTCCTCGGGACAGGACACAATGAGCAGTTCTTC. Translated: CASSFLGTGHNEQFF. The chain joins TRBV5-1 to TRBJ2-1; 8 bases align to TRBD1. The length of the CDR3 is 15 residues. V was pared by 2 bases and J by 5 bases, with 6 bases of the junction left unmatched. CDR1 SGHRS and CDR2 YFSETQ come from the germline V gene. Drawing the rest from reference TRBV5-1 and TRBJ2-1, the complete variable domain is KAGVTQTPRYLIKTRGQQVTLSCSPISGHRSVSWYQQTPGQGLQFLFEYFSETQRNKGNFPGRFSGRQFSNSRSEMNVSTLELGDSALYLCASSFLGTGHNEQFFGPGTRLTVL.

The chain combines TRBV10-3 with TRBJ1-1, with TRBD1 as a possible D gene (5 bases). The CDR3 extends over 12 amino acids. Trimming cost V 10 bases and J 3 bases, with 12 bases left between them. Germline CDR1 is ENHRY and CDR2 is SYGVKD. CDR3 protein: CATRPRDTEAFF. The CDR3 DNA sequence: TGTGCCACCCGTCCCAGGGACACTGAAGCTTTCTTT.

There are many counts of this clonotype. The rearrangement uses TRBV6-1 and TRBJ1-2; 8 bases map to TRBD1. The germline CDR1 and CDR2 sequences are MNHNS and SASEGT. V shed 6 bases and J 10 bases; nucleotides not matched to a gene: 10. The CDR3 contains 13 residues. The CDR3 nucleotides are TGTGCCAGCAGCGTCTCAGGACAGGGAGTCTACACCTTC. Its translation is CASSVSGQGVYTF.

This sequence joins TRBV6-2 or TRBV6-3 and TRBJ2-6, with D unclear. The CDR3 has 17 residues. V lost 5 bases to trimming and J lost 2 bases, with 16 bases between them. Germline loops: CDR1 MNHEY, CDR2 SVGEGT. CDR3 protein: CASSPGRIWAGANVLTF. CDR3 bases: TGTGCCAGCAGTCCAGGACGGATTTGGGCTGGGGCCAACGTCCTGACTTTC.

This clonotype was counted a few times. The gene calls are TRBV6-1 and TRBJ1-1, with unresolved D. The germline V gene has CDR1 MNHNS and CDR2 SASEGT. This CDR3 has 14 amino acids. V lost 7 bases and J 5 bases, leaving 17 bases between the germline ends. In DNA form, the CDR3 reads TGTGCCAGCACCCCTCTCAGTGGGAGGACTGAAGCTTTCTTT. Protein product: CASTPLSGRTEAFF.